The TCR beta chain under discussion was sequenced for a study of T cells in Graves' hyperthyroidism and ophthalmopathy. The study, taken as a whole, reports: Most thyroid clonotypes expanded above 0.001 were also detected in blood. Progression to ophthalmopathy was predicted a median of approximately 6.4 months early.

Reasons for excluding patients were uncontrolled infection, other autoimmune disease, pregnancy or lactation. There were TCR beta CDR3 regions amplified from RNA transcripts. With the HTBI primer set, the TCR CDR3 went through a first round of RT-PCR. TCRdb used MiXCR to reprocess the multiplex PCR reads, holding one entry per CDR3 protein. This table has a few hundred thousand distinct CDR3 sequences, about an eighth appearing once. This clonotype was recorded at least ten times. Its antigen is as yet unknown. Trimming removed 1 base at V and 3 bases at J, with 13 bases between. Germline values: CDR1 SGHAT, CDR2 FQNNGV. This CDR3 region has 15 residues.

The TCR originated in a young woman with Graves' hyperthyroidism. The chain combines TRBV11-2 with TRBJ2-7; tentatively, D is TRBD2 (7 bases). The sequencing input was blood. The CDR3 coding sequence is TGTGCCAGCAGCTTAGCAGGGAGGGGGATCTACGAGCAGTACTTC. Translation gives CASSLAGRGIYEQYF.